This T cell receptor beta chain derives from a study of metastatic and nonmetastatic thyroid tumors. Overall study context: Peripheral blood and tumor or nodule samples from malignant and benign thyroid patients were compared.

This CDR3 is 16 amino acids long. Germline CDR1 ENHRY, CDR2 SYGVKD. This clone was seen a few times. One end of the junction varies from germline; a read error may be responsible. All patients were treatment-naive before thyroid surgery. As processed by the authors: A classifier for distant metastasis in papillary thyroid cancer was constructed using CDR3 differences observed across clinicopathological groups. TCRdb recomputed clones from the PCR reads via MiXCR. What appears here as the V and J calls and clone size reflects TCRdb's work, not the paper's. The sample consists of approximately 7,700 clones, 24% of them appearing once.

The chain recombines TRBV10-3 with TRBJ2-3; TRBD1 matches at 7 bases. Sample: tumor tissue. This TCR was sampled from a female donor with papillary thyroid cancer or a benign thyroid nodule (not recorded which). Some clones in this sample may be carry-over from other donors' samples. CDR3 region: CAISDTGVTYTDTQYF. In nucleotides, the CDR3 is TGTGCCATCAGTGATACAGGGGTAACCTACACAGATACACAGTATTTT.